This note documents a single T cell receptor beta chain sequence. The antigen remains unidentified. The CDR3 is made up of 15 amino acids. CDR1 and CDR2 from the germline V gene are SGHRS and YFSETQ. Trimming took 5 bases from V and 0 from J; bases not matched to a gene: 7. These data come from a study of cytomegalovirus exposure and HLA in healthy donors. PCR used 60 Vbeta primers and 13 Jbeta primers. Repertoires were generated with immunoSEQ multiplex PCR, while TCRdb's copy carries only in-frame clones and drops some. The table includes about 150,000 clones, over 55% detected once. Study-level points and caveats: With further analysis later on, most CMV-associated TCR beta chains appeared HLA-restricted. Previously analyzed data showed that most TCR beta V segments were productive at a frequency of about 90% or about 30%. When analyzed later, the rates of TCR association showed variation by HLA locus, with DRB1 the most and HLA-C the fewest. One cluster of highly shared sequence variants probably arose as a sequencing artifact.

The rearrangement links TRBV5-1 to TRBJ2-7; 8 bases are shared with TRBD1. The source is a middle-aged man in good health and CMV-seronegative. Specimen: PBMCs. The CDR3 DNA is TGCGCCAGCAGATCCGGGACAGGAGACTCCTACGAGCAGTACTTC. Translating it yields CASRSGTGDSYEQYF.